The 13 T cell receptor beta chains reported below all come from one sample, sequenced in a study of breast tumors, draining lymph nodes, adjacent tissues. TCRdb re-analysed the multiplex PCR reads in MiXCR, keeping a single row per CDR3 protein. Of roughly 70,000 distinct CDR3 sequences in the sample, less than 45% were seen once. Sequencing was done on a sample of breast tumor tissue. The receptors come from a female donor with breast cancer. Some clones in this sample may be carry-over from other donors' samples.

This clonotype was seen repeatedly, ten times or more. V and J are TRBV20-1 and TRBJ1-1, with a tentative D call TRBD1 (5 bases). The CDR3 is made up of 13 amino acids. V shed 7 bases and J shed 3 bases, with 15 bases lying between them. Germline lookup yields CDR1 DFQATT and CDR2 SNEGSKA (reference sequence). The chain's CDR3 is CSVNEAGYTEAFF. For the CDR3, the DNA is TGCAGTGTGAATGAGGCAGGGTACACTGAAGCTTTCTTT.

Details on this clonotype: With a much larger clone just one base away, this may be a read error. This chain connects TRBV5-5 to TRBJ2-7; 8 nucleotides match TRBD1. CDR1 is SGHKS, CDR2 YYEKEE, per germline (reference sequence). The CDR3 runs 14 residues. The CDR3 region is CAGSLTGAGYEQYF. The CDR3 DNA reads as TGTGCCGGCAGCTTGACAGGGGCCGGCTACGAGCAGTACTTC.

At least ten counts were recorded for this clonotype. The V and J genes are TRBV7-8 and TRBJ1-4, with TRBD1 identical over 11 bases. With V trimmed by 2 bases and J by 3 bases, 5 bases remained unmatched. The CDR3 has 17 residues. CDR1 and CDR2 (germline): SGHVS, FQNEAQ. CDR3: CASSLRTGGLANEKLFF. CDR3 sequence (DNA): TGTGCCAGCAGCTTAAGGACAGGGGGCCTGGCTAATGAAAAACTGTTTTTT.

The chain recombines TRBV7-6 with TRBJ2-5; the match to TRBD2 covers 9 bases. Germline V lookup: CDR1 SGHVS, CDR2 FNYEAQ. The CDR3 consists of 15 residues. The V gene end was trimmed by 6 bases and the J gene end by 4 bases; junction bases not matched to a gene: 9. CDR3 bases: TGTGCCAGCAGGGATGTTAGCGGGGGCCCAGAGACCCAGTACTTC. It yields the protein CASRDVSGGPETQYF.

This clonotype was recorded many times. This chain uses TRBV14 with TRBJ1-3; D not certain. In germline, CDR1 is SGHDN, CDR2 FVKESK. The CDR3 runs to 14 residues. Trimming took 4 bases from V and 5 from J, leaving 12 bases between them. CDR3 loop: CASSRTGPRNTIYF. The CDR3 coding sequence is TGTGCCAGCAGCCGAACCGGGCCGCGAAACACCATATATTTT.

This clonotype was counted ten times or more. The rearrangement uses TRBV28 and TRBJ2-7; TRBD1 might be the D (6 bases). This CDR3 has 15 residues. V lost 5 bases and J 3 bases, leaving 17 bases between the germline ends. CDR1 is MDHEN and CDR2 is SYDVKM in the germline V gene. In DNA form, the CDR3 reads TGTGCCAGCAGTACACGGACAGATAAGATCTACGAGCAGTACTTC. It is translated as CASSTRTDKIYEQYF.

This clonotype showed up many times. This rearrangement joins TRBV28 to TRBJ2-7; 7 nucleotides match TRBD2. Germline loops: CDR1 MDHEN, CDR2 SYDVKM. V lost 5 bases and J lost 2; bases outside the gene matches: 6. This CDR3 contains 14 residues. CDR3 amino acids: CASSGGVRPYEQYF. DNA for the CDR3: TGTGCCAGCAGTGGGGGGGTACGCCCCTACGAGCAGTACTTC.

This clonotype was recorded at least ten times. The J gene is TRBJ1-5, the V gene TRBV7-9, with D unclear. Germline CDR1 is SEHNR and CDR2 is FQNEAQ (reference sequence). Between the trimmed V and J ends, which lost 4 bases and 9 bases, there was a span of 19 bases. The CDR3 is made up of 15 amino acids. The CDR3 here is CASSSPVEGSGPQHF. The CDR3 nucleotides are TGTGCCAGCAGCTCCCCTGTTGAGGGTAGCGGGCCCCAGCATTTT.

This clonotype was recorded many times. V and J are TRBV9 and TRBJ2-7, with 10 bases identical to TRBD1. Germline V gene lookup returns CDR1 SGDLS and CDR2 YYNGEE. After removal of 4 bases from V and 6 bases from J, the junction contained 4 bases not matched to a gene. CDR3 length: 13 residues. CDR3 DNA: TGTGCCAGCAGCTTCGGACAGGGGGGCGAGCAGTACTTC. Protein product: CASSFGQGGEQYF. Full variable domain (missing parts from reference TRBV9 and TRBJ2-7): DSGVTQTPKHLITATGQRVTLRCSPRSGDLSVYWYQQSLDQGLQFLIQYYNGEERAKGNILERFSAQQFPDLHSELNLSSLELGDSALYFCASSFGQGGEQYFGPGTRLTVT.

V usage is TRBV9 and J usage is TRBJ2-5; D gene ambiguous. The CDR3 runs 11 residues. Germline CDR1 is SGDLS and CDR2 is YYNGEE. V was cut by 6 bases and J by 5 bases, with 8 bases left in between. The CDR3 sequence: CASNSGETQYF. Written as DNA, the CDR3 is TGTGCCAGCAACAGTGGGGAGACCCAGTACTTC.

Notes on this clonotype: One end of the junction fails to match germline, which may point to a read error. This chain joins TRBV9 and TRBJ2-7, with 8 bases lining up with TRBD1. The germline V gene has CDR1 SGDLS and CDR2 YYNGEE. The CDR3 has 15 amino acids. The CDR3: CANSPHAGTGCEQYF. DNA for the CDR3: TGTGCCAACAGCCCCCATGCCGGGACAGGCTGCGAGCAGTACTTC.

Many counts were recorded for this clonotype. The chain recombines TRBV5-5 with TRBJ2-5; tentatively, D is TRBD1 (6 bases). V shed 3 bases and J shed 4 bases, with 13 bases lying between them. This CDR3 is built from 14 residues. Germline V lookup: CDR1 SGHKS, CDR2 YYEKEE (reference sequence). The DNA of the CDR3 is TGTGCCAGCAGCTCTCCTGGGGGCCCAGAGACCCAGTACTTC. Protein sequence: CASSSPGGPETQYF.

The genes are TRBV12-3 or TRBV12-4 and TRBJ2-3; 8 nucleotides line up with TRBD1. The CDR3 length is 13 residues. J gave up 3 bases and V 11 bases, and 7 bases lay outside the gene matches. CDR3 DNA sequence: TGTGCCCAGGCGGGACAGGCGACAGATACGCAGTATTTT. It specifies CAQAGQATDTQYF.